The 21 T cell receptor beta chains below come from one sample, sequenced in a study of T cell responses to AZD1222 COVID-19 vaccine. Repertoires were generated with immunoSEQ multiplex PCR, while TCRdb's copy carries only in-frame clones and drops some. The sample consists of about 130,000 clones, approximately 90% of them appearing once. Sequencing used peripheral blood, obtained on day 0 of AZD1222 vaccination. The receptors originated from an adult in good health.

The chain links TRBV2 to TRBJ2-4; 9 bases are shared with TRBD2. The length of the CDR3 is 14 residues. Germline trimming cut 6 bases from V and 4 bases from J; bases unmatched to any gene: 4. Germline V gene lookup returns CDR1 SNHLY and CDR2 FYNNEI. In nucleotides, the CDR3 is TGTGCCAGCAGACAGACTAGCGGAAAAAACATTCAGTACTTC. Translating it yields CASRQTSGKNIQYF.

The genes are TRBV5-4 and TRBJ2-7; 9 positions match TRBD1. Germline assignment: CDR1 SGHNT and CDR2 YYREEE (reference sequence). Trimming removed 3 bases from V and 1 base from J; junction bases left unmatched: 2. The CDR3 consists of 14 residues. The CDR3 sequence is CASSWTGASYEQYF. As DNA, the CDR3 is TGTGCCAGCAGCTGGACAGGGGCATCCTACGAGCAGTACTTC.

The chain is built from TRBV14 and TRBJ2-2, with D uncertain. Trimming took off 0 bases at V and 6 bases at J, with 5 bases between the two ends. The CDR3 spans 13 residues. Germline CDR1 and CDR2: SGHDN and FVKESK. This CDR3 reads CASSQEIAGELFF. The CDR3 nucleotides are TGTGCCAGCAGCCAAGAAATAGCCGGGGAGCTGTTTTTT. Drawing the rest from reference TRBV14 and TRBJ2-2, the complete variable domain is EAGVTQFPSHSVIEKGQTVTLRCDPISGHDNLYWYRRVMGKEIKFLLHFVKESKQDESGMPNNRFLAERTGGTYSTLKVQPAELEDSGVYFCASSQEIAGELFFGEGSRLTVL.

V usage is TRBV27 and J usage is TRBJ1-5, with 7 bases aligning to TRBD1. CDR3 length equals 17 residues. Germline V gene data show CDR1 as MNHEY and CDR2 as SMNVEV (reference sequence). With 6 bases clipped from V and 0 bases from J, the junction kept 11 bases outside the gene matches. CDR3 bases: TGTGCCAGCAGCGATAGACAGGGCGATTATAGCAATCAGCCCCAGCATTTT. As protein: CASSDRQGDYSNQPQHF.

The chain employs TRBV30 and TRBJ1-1; D is uncertain. Per germline, CDR1 GTSNPN and CDR2 SVGIG (reference sequence). With 0 bases removed from V and 5 bases from J, the gap between germline ends came to 10 bases. The CDR3 contains 13 residues. CDR3: CAWSVWSGTEAFF. CDR3 nucleotide sequence: TGTGCCTGGAGTGTCTGGTCCGGGACTGAAGCTTTCTTT.

The chain couples TRBV2 to TRBJ1-2; 9 nucleotides line up with TRBD1. CDR3 length equals 13 residues. Germline CDR1 is SNHLY and CDR2 is FYNNEI. The junction had 6 bases not matched to a gene; V was cut back by 0 bases and J by 13 bases. In nucleotides, the CDR3 is TGTGCCAGCAGTGAAGCGCTAGGGACAGGGACCACCTTC. Translated, it gives CASSEALGTGTTF.

The rearrangement uses TRBV10-3 and TRBJ1-2; 8 positions match TRBD1. The ends lost 10 bases at V and 8 bases at J; junction bases unmatched: 24. Germline CDR1 reads ENHRY; CDR2 reads SYGVKD. This CDR3 has 17 residues. CDR3 sequence: CATRAGGVQGESDGYTF. The CDR3 DNA follows: TGTGCCACCCGTGCGGGGGGTGTACAGGGGGAGTCGGACGGCTACACCTTC.

V and J are TRBV5-4 and TRBJ2-3, with TRBD2 matching 10 bases. Trimming cost V 0 bases and J 2 bases; bases outside gene matches: 3. The CDR3 totals 16 residues. Germline loops: CDR1 SGHNT, CDR2 YYREEE (reference sequence). For the CDR3, the DNA is TGTGCCAGCAGCTTGGTTAGCGGGGGGACCACAGATACGCAGTATTTT. Its protein is CASSLVSGGTTDTQYF.

The gene calls are TRBV11-2 and TRBJ2-1; 12 positions agree with TRBD2. This CDR3 comprises 15 residues. V lost 4 bases and J lost 6; bases outside the gene matches: 4. The germline V gene has CDR1 SGHAT and CDR2 FQNNGV. CDR3 protein: CASSSTSGGSNEQFF. In DNA, the CDR3 is TGTGCCAGCAGCTCGACTAGCGGGGGCTCCAATGAGCAGTTCTTC.

The chain has TRBV2 and TRBJ1-6; 12 bases agree with TRBD1. CDR1 SNHLY and CDR2 FYNNEI come from the germline V gene. The CDR3 runs 16 residues. V trimming: 4 bases; J trimming: 9 bases; junction bases outside the gene matches: 7. The CDR3 bases are TGTGCCAGCAGTGTTGGGGGACAGGGGGCGGGTTCACCCCTCCACTTT. It yields the protein CASSVGGQGAGSPLHF.

This clone appeared once. CDR3 bases: TGCGCCAGCAGCGCGGACGGGGGCCGAAGGGGAAACACTGAAGCTTTCTTT. As protein: CASSADGGRRGNTEAFF. The genes are TRBV5-1 and TRBJ1-1; tentatively, D is TRBD1 (6 bases). CDR1 SGHRS and CDR2 YFSETQ come from the germline V gene. CDR3 length: 17 amino acids. Trimming pared 4 bases from V and 2 bases from J, leaving 21 bases between.

The rearrangement joins TRBV28 to TRBJ2-7, with 7 bases identical to TRBD1. This CDR3 contains 16 residues. The J segment lost 5 bases and the V segment lost 5 bases, leaving 15 bases of the junction unmatched. The germline CDR1 and CDR2 sequences are MDHEN and SYDVKM. In DNA, the CDR3 is TGTGCCAGCAGTCCGCCCGACAGGGTTCTGACGAACGAGCAGTACTTC. Translation gives CASSPPDRVLTNEQYF. The full variable domain, rest sourced from reference TRBV28 and TRBJ2-7, is DVKVTQSSRYLVKRTGEKVFLECVQDMDHENMFWYRQDPGLGLRLIYFSYDVKMKEKGDIPEGYSVSREKKERFSLILESASTNQTSMYLCASSPPDRVLTNEQYFGPGTRLTVT.

In its sample, this clone was seen once. The chain joins TRBV24-1 to TRBJ2-1; D is uncertain. The CDR3 sequence is 14 residues long. Per the germline V gene, CDR1 is KGHDR and CDR2 is SFDVKD. The V and J ends lost 1 base and 9 bases respectively, with 12 bases between them. The CDR3 nucleotides are TGTGCCACCAGTGATTTTAGTCTAGTGCGTGAGCAGTTCTTC. Encoded protein: CATSDFSLVREQFF.

The rearrangement joins TRBV4-3 to TRBJ2-5; TRBD2 aligns across 9 bases. Germline CDR1 is LGHNA and CDR2 is YSLEER. This CDR3 contains 16 residues. Germline trimming cut 4 bases from V and 4 bases from J; bases unmatched to any gene: 10. CDR3 in amino acids: CASSRNSGGPGETQYF. The CDR3 DNA follows: TGCGCCAGCAGCCGAAATAGCGGGGGCCCGGGAGAGACCCAGTACTTC.

This chain links TRBV7-2 with TRBJ1-2; possible D gene TRBD1, 5 bases. V gave up 2 bases and J gave up 6 bases, with 10 bases separating them. The CDR3 spans 13 residues. Per the germline V gene, CDR1 is SGHTA and CDR2 is FQGNSA. The CDR3: CASSLQGSDGYTF. CDR3 nucleotides: TGTGCCAGCAGCTTACAGGGCAGCGATGGCTACACCTTC.

This chain links TRBV28 with TRBJ1-1; no reliable D call. V lost 5 bases and J 7 bases, leaving 11 bases between the germline ends. The germline V gene has CDR1 MDHEN and CDR2 SYDVKM. This CDR3 has 12 amino acids. As DNA, the CDR3 is TGTGCCAGCAGTCTGCGACACCGTGAAGCTTTCTTT. This gives the protein CASSLRHREAFF.

The V gene is TRBV6-5, the J gene TRBJ2-7; D remains ambiguous. This CDR3 is 14 amino acids long. V was shortened by 2 bases and J by 0 bases, with 8 bases between the two germline ends. CDR1 is MNHEY, CDR2 SVGAGI, per germline. Written as DNA, the CDR3 is TGTGCCAGCAGTTACGACAAGAGCTCCTACGAGCAGTACTTC. Its translation: CASSYDKSSYEQYF.

V gene TRBV7-6 combines with J gene TRBJ1-2; D gene unclear. The CDR3 covers 16 residues. The germline CDR1 and CDR2 sequences are SGHVS and FNYEAQ. V was shortened by 3 bases and J by 2 bases, with 16 bases between the two germline ends. Written as DNA, the CDR3 is TGTGCCAGCAGCTTTGGGCGGGGTGTTGGCAACTATGGCTACACCTTC. It translates to CASSFGRGVGNYGYTF.

This chain connects TRBV4-2 to TRBJ2-2; D gene unclear. V lost 0 bases to trimming and J lost 13 bases, with 9 bases between them. Germline CDR1 and CDR2: LGHNA and YNFKEQ. This CDR3 region has 12 residues. For the CDR3, the DNA is TGTGCCAGCAGCCAAGATTCTTTTGGGCTGTTTTTT. Amino acid sequence: CASSQDSFGLFF.

This CDR3 is CATSRDTLDEQFF. CDR3 sequence (DNA): TGTGCCACCAGCAGAGATACGCTTGATGAGCAGTTCTTC. The chain carries TRBV15 and TRBJ2-1; no clear D. This CDR3 spans 13 amino acids. The ends were cut back, 0 bases at V and 8 bases at J, with 8 bases in the middle. CDR1 LNHNV and CDR2 YYDKDF come from the germline V gene (reference sequence).

The rearrangement links TRBV27 to TRBJ1-4, with D unresolved. Germline-derived CDR1 and CDR2 are MNHEY and SMNVEV (reference sequence). The CDR3 covers 13 residues. V lost 5 bases, J lost 7 bases, and 11 bases lay in between. CDR3 coding DNA: TGTGCCAGCAGTCCCAGAGCGGGTGAAAAACTGTTTTTT. Its protein product is CASSPRAGEKLFF.